This entry lists 10 T cell receptor beta chains sequenced from one sample in a study of response to subunit inactivated influenza vaccine. Using its own MiXCR run on the RT-PCR reads, TCRdb lists one record per CDR3 protein. The sample yields about 800,000 distinct CDR3 sequences, about 20% seen once. The source was PBMCs from blood, collected 4 to 6 days after vaccination. The receptors stem from a man between 45 and 60 years old who received an inactivated influenza vaccine.

A few counts support this clonotype. V and J are TRBV14 and TRBJ2-7; possibly TRBD1 for D (5 bases). The germline V gene has CDR1 SGHDN and CDR2 FVKESK. The CDR3 extends over 14 amino acids. V lost 1 base and J 2 bases, leaving 9 bases between the germline ends. This CDR3 reads CASSQAMGPYEQYF. CDR3 nucleotide sequence: TGTGCCAGCAGCCAAGCGATGGGGCCCTACGAGCAGTACTTC.

This rearrangement joins TRBV29-1 to TRBJ1-1, with 12 bases lining up with TRBD1. CDR1 SQVTM and CDR2 ANQGSEA come from the germline V gene. The V and J ends lost 3 bases and 11 bases, in that order; junction bases with no gene match: 7. This CDR3 is 13 amino acids long. CDR3 DNA: TGCAGCGTTGAGCGGGGACAGGGGGCGATCGCTTTCTTT. This translates into CSVERGQGAIAFF.

This chain joins TRBV7-8 and TRBJ2-3; TRBD1 agrees at 7 bases. Germline V gene sequence: CDR1 SGHVS, CDR2 FQNEAQ. The CDR3 is 19 amino acids. V lost 0 bases to trimming and J lost 4 bases; unmatched junction nucleotides: 16. DNA for the CDR3: TGTGCCAGCAGCTTAGCGTGGGACAGAGAGGTGGGCCCCCCAGATACGCAGTATTTT. Residues: CASSLAWDREVGPPDTQYF. The variable domain in full, with the rest retrieved from reference TRBV7-8 and TRBJ2-3, is GAGVSQSPRYKVAKRGQDVALRCDPISGHVSLFWYQQALGQGPEFLTYFQNEAQLDKSGLPSDRFFAERPEGSVSTLKIQRTQQEDSAVYLCASSLAWDREVGPPDTQYFGPGTRLTVL.

V and J are TRBV2 and TRBJ1-1; TRBD1 matches 7 bases. The CDR3 has 15 amino acids. V gave up 5 bases and J gave up 4 bases; unmatched junction bases: 10. Germline values: CDR1 SNHLY, CDR2 FYNNEI. CDR3 bases: TGTGCCAGCAGTCCAGCACAGGGGATAACCACTGAAGCTTTCTTT. Its translation: CASSPAQGITTEAFF.

This rearrangement joins TRBV3-1 to TRBJ2-7, with D perhaps TRBD1 or TRBD2 (6 bases each). The CDR3 is 14 amino acids. The ends were cut back, 1 base at V and 1 base at J, with 8 bases in the middle. Germline CDR1 is LGHDT and CDR2 is YNNKEL (reference sequence). CDR3 region: CASSQGGASYEQYF. CDR3 DNA sequence: TGTGCCAGCAGCCAAGGGGGGGCGTCCTACGAGCAGTACTTC.

This clonotype was seen more than once but under ten times. V usage is TRBV18 and J usage is TRBJ2-5; D ambiguous. CDR1 and CDR2 from the germline V gene are KGHSH and LQKENI. The length of the CDR3 is 12 residues. V was cut by 6 bases and J by 4 bases, with 9 bases left in between. The CDR3 DNA reads TGTGCCAGCTCGGGCGTTCGAGAGACCCAGTACTTC. This translates into CASSGVRETQYF.

In the case of this clonotype: Germline and junction disagree at one end, which may indicate a read error. V is TRBV4-2 and J is TRBJ2-2; tentative D call: TRBD1 (5 bases). This CDR3 has 15 residues. The germline V gene encodes CDR1 LGHNA and CDR2 YNFKEQ. CDR3 sequence reads: CASGQDEGVTGELFF. The CDR3, as DNA: TGTGCCAGCGGCCAAGATGAAGGGGTCACCGGGGAGCTGTTTTTT.

Notes on this clonotype: Its ends do not fully match the called genes, so a read error is possible. The V gene is TRBV5-1, the J gene TRBJ2-2; D remains unclear. Per the germline V gene, CDR1 is SGHRS and CDR2 is YFSETQ. This CDR3 region has 13 residues. The CDR3 sequence: CASSLDPTGELFF. CDR3 coding DNA: TGTGCCAGCAGCCTAGACCCCACCGGGGAGCTGTTTTTT.

The V call is TRBV7-8, the J call TRBJ1-5, with a possible D match to TRBD1 (6 bases). This CDR3 contains 17 residues. Germline CDR1 is SGHVS and CDR2 is FQNEAQ. V lost 2 bases and J lost 0, with 14 bases in between. Here the CDR3 DNA reads TGTGCCAGCAGCTTAAAGGACAGATACTATAGCAATCAGCCCCAGCATTTT. Its protein product is CASSLKDRYYSNQPQHF.

This chain joins TRBV6-1 and TRBJ2-3; 14 bases are shared with TRBD2. Per germline, CDR1 MNHNS and CDR2 SASEGT. CDR3 length equals 15 residues. V was clipped by 5 bases and J by 5 bases; unmatched bases: 3. CDR3 protein: CASSRLAGGVDTQYF. CDR3 DNA sequence: TGTGCCAGCAGTCGACTAGCGGGAGGGGTAGATACGCAGTATTTT.